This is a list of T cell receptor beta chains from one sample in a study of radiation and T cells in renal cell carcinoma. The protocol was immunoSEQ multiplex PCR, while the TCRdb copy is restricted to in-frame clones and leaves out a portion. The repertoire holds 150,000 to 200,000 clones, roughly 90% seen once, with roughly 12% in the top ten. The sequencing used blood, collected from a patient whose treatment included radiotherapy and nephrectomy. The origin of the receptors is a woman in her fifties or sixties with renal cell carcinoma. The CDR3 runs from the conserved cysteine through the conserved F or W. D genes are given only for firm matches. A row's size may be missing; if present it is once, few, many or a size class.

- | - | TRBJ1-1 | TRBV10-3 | TGTGCCATCAGTTTCTCCCAAGCGGAAGCTGAAGCTTTCTTT | CAISFSQAEAEAFF
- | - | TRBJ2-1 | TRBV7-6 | TGTGCCAGCGGGCCAGAACCCTACAATGAGCAGTTCTTC | CASGPEPYNEQFF
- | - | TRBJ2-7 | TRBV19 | TGTGCCAGTAGTGCACAGGGCTGGGGTACGGTAGACTCCTACGAGCAGTACTTC | CASSAQGWGTVDSYEQYF
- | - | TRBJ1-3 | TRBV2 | TGTGCCAGCAGTGATTATTGGGTAGCGGGAAACACCATATATTTT | CASSDYWVAGNTIYF
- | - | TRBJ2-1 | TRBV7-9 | TGTGCCAGCAGCTTAGGACAGAACAATGAGCAGTTCTTC | CASSLGQNNEQFF
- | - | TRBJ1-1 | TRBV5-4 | TGTGCCAGCAGCTTGCCAGGACGAACAACTGAAGCTTTCTTT | CASSLPGRTTEAFF
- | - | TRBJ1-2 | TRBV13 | TGTGCCAGCAGCTTAGAGTTGAGGGGGGATGGCTACACCTTC | CASSLELRGDGYTF
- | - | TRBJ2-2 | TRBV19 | TGTGCCACAATAGCCCCTAGCAGATACACCGGGGAGCTGTTTTTT | CATIAPSRYTGELFF
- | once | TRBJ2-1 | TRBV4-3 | TGCGCCAGCAGCGCTCGTCACTACAATGAGCAGTTCTTC | CASSARHYNEQFF
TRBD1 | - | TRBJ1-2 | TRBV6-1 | TGTGCCAGCAGTGAAATCCGGGACAGGGGCGGCTACACCTTC | CASSEIRDRGGYTF
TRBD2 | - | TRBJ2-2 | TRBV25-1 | TGTGCCAGCAGGCCCATCAGCGGGGGAACCAACACCGGGGAGCTGTTTTTT | CASRPISGGTNTGELFF
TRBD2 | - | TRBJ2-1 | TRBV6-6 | TGTGCCAGCAAACCCGAACGGGGGGTACGCTACAATGAGCAGTTCTTC | CASKPERGVRYNEQFF
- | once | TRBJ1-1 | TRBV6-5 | TGTGCCAGCAGCTACAGGGCCGGGGTGAACACTGAAGCTTTCTTT | CASSYRAGVNTEAFF
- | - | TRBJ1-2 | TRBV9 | TGTGCCAGCAGCGTAGATGGAGTCTATGGCTACACCTTC | CASSVDGVYGYTF
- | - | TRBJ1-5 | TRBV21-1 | TGTGCCAGCAGCAAAGTGCAGGAGAATCAGCCCCAGCATTTT | CASSKVQENQPQHF
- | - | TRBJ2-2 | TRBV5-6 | TGTGCCAGCAGCTTCTCTTCGGCGGGGAACACCGGGGAGCTGTTTTTT | CASSFSSAGNTGELFF